The rows below give T cell receptor beta chains drawn from one sample of a study of HIV-infected children after antiretroviral therapy interruption. TCRdb called the 3' RACE reads again in MiXCR, with one record for every CDR3 protein. This table has 40,000 or so distinct CDR3 sequences, over 6.5% appearing once. Specimen: CD45RA+ CD4+ T cells from PBMCs, pooled from several time points, collected from a donor given antiretroviral therapy, either interrupted or continuous. Receptor source: a pool of human donors with HIV. The CDR3 runs from the conserved cysteine through the conserved F or W. The D gene is left open where the match is weak. The listing skips clone size in some rows; elsewhere it reads once, few, many or a size class.

J gene: TRBJ2-5; clone size: many; D gene: .; V gene: TRBV5-1; CDR3 DNA: TGCGCCAGCAGCCCTCAGGGAGAGACCCAGTACTTC; CDR3 protein: CASSPQGETQYF
J gene: TRBJ1-3; clone size: many; D gene: .; V gene: TRBV11-2; CDR3 DNA: TGTGCCAGCAGTCCCGGGACGGCCTCAGGAAACACCATATATTTT; CDR3 protein: CASSPGTASGNTIYF
J gene: TRBJ2-7; clone size: many; D gene: TRBD2; V gene: TRBV7-2; CDR3 DNA: TGTGCCAGCAGCTCTGGGACTAGCGGGAGGTTCTTCTCGTACGAGCAGTACTTC; CDR3 protein: CASSSGTSGRFFSYEQYF
J gene: TRBJ2-7; clone size: many; D gene: .; V gene: TRBV10-3; CDR3 DNA: TGTGCCAGCAGTGAAGAGACTGGGGCATATGAACAGTACTTC; CDR3 protein: CASSEETGAYEQYF
J gene: TRBJ1-5; clone size: many; D gene: .; V gene: TRBV14; CDR3 DNA: TGTGCCAGCAGCCAGTCAAGCAATCAGCCCCAGCATTTT; CDR3 protein: CASSQSSNQPQHF
J gene: TRBJ2-7; clone size: many; D gene: .; V gene: TRBV6-5; CDR3 DNA: TGTGCCACCATGGGACTTCGATACGAGCAGTACTTC; CDR3 protein: CATMGLRYEQYF
J gene: TRBJ1-6; clone size: few; D gene: TRBD1; V gene: TRBV19; CDR3 DNA: TGTGCCAGTAGCCTCCCGGGACAGGGTGCTTCACCCCTCCACTTT; CDR3 protein: CASSLPGQGASPLHF
J gene: TRBJ2-2; clone size: many; D gene: .; V gene: TRBV7-9; CDR3 DNA: TGTGCCAGCAGCCGTGCGGGCACCGGGGAGCTGTTTTTT; CDR3 protein: CASSRAGTGELFF
J gene: TRBJ2-1; clone size: medium-sized; D gene: .; V gene: TRBV2; CDR3 DNA: TGTGCCAGCAGCCCAGACAGGGGAGGGTATGCTGAGCAGTTCTTC; CDR3 protein: CASSPDRGGYAEQFF
J gene: TRBJ2-3; clone size: many; D gene: TRBD2; V gene: TRBV6-6; CDR3 DNA: TGTGCCAGCAGTTACGGGTCTCTCCTAGCGGGACCTAACACAGATACGCAGTATTTT; CDR3 protein: CASSYGSLLAGPNTDTQYF
J gene: TRBJ2-6; clone size: many; D gene: TRBD1; V gene: TRBV11-3; CDR3 DNA: TGTGCCAGCAGCTTAGGGGACAGCCTAGTAACGGGGGCCAACGTCCTGACTTTC; CDR3 protein: CASSLGDSLVTGANVLTF
J gene: TRBJ1-2; clone size: few; D gene: .; V gene: TRBV5-5; CDR3 DNA: TGTGCCAGCAGCTTCCCAGGGGCCGTAAACTATGGCTACACCTTC; CDR3 protein: CASSFPGAVNYGYTF
J gene: TRBJ2-5; clone size: many; D gene: .; V gene: TRBV28; CDR3 DNA: TGTGCCAGCAGGAGTTTTAGATCGGAGACCCAGTACTTC; CDR3 protein: CASRSFRSETQYF
J gene: TRBJ2-1; clone size: .; D gene: .; V gene: TRBV2; CDR3 DNA: TGTGCCAGCAGTCTGACAGGCGACTATGCTGAGCAGTTCTTC; CDR3 protein: CASSLTGDYAEQFF
J gene: TRBJ1-1; clone size: .; D gene: .; V gene: TRBV29-1; CDR3 DNA: TGCAGCTGTGACTGGGGGACGAATGAAGCTTTCTTT; CDR3 protein: CSCDWGTNEAFF
J gene: TRBJ2-7; clone size: few; D gene: TRBD1; V gene: TRBV7-9; CDR3 DNA: TGTGCCAGCAGCCATCGACAGGGCAACTACGAGCAGTACTTC; CDR3 protein: CASSHRQGNYEQYF
J gene: TRBJ2-7; clone size: .; D gene: .; V gene: TRBV5-1; CDR3 DNA: TGCGCCAGCAGCCGGCAGGTGGATAAATCCGAGCAGTACTTC; CDR3 protein: CASSRQVDKSEQYF
J gene: TRBJ2-7; clone size: medium-sized; D gene: .; V gene: TRBV12-3/TRBV12-4; CDR3 DNA: TGTGCAAGCAGACTAACAGGGGAGGAACAGTACTTC; CDR3 protein: CASRLTGEEQYF
J gene: TRBJ2-7; clone size: few; D gene: .; V gene: TRBV2; CDR3 DNA: TGTGCCAGCCGCCGGGACTTACGGTACGAGCAGTACTTC; CDR3 protein: CASRRDLRYEQYF
J gene: TRBJ2-1; clone size: .; D gene: TRBD1; V gene: TRBV10-3; CDR3 DNA: TGTGCCATCCTCCGAGACAGGGGGTACAATGAGCAGTTCTTC; CDR3 protein: CAILRDRGYNEQFF
J gene: TRBJ1-6; clone size: many; D gene: TRBD1; V gene: TRBV3-1; CDR3 DNA: TGTGCCAGCAGCCCCCCTCCCAGGGGGCCCGGATTGAGCTCCTATAATTCACCCCTCCACTTT; CDR3 protein: CASSPPPRGPGLSSYNSPLHF
J gene: TRBJ2-7; clone size: many; D gene: TRBD1; V gene: TRBV5-1; CDR3 DNA: TGCGCCAGCAGCTTGCCCTCTGGACAGGGGACGAGAGAGCAGTACTTC; CDR3 protein: CASSLPSGQGTREQYF
J gene: TRBJ1-2; clone size: many; D gene: .; V gene: TRBV15; CDR3 DNA: TGTGCCACCAGCAGAGTAGTAGTGGATAACTATGGCTACACCTTC; CDR3 protein: CATSRVVVDNYGYTF
J gene: TRBJ1-6; clone size: many; D gene: .; V gene: TRBV2; CDR3 DNA: TGTGCCAGCAGTGGGCCAGGAAATAATTCACCCCTCCACTTT; CDR3 protein: CASSGPGNNSPLHF
J gene: TRBJ2-5; clone size: few; D gene: TRBD2; V gene: TRBV6-5; CDR3 DNA: TGTGCCAGCAGTAGTAGCGGGGGGCCGCAAGAGACCCAGTACTTC; CDR3 protein: CASSSSGGPQETQYF
J gene: TRBJ2-1; clone size: many; D gene: TRBD1; V gene: TRBV6-7; CDR3 DNA: TGTGCCAGCAGTTACCCCAGGGGGCTGGGTACAAATGAGCAGTTCTTC; CDR3 protein: CASSYPRGLGTNEQFF
J gene: TRBJ2-1; clone size: many; D gene: TRBD2; V gene: TRBV18; CDR3 DNA: TGTGCCAGCTCACTCCCCGGGACTAGAAGGGCCAATGAGCAGTTCTTC; CDR3 protein: CASSLPGTRRANEQFF